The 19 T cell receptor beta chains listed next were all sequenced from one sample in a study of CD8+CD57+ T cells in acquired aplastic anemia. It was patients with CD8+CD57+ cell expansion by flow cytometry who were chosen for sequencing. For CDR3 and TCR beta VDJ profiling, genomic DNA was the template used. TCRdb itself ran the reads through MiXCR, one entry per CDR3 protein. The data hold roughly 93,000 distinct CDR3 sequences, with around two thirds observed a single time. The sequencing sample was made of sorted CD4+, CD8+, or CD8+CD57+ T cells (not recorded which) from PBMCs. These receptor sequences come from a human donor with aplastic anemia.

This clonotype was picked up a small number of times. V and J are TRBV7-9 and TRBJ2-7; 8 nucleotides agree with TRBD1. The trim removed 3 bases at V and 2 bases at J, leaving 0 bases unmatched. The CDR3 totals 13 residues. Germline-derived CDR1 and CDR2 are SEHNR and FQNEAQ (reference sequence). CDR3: CASSLTGAYEQYF. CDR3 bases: TGTGCCAGCAGCTTGACAGGGGCCTACGAGCAGTACTTC.

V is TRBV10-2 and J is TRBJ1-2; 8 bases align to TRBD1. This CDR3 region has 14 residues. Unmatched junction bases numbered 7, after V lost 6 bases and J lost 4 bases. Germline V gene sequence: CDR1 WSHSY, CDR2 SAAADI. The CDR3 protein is CASRETGATYGYTF. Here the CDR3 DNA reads TGCGCCAGCAGGGAGACAGGGGCTACCTATGGCTACACCTTC.

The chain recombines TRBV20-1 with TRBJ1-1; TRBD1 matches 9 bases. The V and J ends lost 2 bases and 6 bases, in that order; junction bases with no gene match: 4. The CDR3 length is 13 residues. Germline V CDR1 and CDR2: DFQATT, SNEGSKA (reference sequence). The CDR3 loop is CSARRTGEAEAFF. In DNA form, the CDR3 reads TGCAGTGCTAGACGGACAGGGGAGGCTGAAGCTTTCTTT.

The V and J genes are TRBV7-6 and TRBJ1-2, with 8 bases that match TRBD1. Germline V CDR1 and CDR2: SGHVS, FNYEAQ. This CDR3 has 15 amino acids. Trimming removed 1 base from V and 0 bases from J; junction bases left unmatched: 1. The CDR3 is CASSLETGANYGYTF. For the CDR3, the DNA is TGTGCCAGCAGCTTAGAGACAGGGGCTAACTATGGCTACACCTTC.

This chain's CDR3 is CAIIPSPIYNEQFF. CDR3 bases: TGTGCCATCATCCCCAGCCCTATCTACAATGAGCAGTTCTTC. The chain recombines TRBV10-3 with TRBJ2-1, with unresolved D. The V and J ends lost 7 bases and 3 bases respectively, with 13 bases between them. The CDR3 is made up of 14 amino acids. From germline, CDR1 is ENHRY and CDR2 SYGVKD.

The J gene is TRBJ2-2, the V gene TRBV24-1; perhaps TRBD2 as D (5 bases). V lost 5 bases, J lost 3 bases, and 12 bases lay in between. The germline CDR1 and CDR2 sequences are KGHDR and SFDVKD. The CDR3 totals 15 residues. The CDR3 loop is CATSVSSRDTGELFF. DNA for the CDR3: TGTGCCACCAGTGTCTCTAGCCGTGACACCGGGGAGCTGTTTTTT.

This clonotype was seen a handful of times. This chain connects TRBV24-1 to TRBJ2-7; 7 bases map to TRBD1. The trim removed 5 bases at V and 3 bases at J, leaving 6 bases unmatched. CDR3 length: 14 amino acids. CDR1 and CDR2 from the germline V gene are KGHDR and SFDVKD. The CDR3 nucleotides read TGTGCCACCAGTGGAGGGGGCGCGGGCTACGAGCAGTACTTC. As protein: CATSGGGAGYEQYF.

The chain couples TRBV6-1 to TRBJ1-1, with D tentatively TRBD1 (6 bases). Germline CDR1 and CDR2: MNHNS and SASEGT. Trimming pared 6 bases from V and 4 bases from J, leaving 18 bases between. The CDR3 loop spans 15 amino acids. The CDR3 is CASSLGRTVGTEAFF. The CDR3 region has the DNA TGTGCCAGCAGCCTTGGTCGGACAGTAGGCACTGAAGCTTTCTTT.

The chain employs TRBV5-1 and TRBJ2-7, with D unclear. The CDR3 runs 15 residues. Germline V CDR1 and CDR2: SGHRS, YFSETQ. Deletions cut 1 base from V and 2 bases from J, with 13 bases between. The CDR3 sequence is CASSLIAGTTYEQYF. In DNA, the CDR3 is TGCGCCAGCAGCTTGATCGCAGGAACGACCTACGAGCAGTACTTC.

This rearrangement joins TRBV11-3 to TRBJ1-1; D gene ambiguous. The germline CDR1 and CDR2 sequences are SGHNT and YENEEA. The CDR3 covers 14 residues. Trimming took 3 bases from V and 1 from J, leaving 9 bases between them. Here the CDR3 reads CASSLMVGNTEAFF. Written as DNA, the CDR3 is TGTGCCAGCAGCTTGATGGTCGGGAACACTGAAGCTTTCTTT.

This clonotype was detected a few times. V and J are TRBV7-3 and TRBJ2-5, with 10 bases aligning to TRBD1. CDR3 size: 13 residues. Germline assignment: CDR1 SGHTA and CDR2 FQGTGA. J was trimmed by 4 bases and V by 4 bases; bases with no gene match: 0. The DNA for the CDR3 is TGTGCCAGCAGCTGGGACAGGGGAGAGACCCAGTACTTC. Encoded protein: CASSWDRGETQYF.

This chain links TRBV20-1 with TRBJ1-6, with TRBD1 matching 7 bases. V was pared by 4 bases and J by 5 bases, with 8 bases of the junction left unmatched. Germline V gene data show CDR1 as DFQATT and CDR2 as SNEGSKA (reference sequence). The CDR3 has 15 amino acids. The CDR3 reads CSAISTGRDNSPLHF. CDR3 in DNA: TGCAGTGCTATATCGACAGGGCGAGATAATTCACCCCTCCACTTT.

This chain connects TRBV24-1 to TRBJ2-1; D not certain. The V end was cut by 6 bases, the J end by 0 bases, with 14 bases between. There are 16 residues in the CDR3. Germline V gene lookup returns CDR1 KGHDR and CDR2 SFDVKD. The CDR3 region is CATSSAQASSYNEQFF. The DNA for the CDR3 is TGTGCCACCAGTTCCGCCCAGGCTAGCTCCTACAATGAGCAGTTCTTC.

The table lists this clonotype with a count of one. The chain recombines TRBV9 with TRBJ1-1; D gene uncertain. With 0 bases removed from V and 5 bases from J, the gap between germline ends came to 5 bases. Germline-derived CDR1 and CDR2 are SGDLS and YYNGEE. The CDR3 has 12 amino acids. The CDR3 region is CASSVGWTEAFF. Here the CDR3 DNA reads TGTGCCAGCAGCGTAGGATGGACTGAAGCTTTCTTT.

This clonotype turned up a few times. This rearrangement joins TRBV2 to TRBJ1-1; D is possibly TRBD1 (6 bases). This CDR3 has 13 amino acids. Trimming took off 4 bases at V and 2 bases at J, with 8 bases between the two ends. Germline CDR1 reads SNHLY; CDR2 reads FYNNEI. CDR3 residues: CASSGDINTEAFF. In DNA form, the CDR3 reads TGTGCCAGCAGTGGGGACATAAACACTGAAGCTTTCTTT.

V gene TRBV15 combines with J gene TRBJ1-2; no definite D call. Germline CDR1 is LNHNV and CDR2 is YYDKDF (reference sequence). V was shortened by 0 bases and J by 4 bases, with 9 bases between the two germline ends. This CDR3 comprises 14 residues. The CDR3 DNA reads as TGTGCCACCAGCAGAGAGCGCTGGGGCTATGGCTACACCTTC. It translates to CATSRERWGYGYTF.

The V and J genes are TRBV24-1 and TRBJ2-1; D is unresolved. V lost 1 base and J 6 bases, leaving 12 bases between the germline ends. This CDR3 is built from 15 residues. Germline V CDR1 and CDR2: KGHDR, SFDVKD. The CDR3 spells CATSDFGSSPNEQFF. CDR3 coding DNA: TGTGCCACCAGTGATTTTGGTAGTTCGCCCAATGAGCAGTTCTTC.

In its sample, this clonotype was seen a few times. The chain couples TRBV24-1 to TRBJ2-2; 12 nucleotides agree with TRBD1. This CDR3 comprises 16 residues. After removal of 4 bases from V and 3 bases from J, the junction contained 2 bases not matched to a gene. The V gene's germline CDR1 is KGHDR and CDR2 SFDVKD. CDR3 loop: CATSDRDRGHTGELFF. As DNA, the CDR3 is TGTGCCACCAGTGACCGGGACAGGGGGCACACCGGGGAGCTGTTTTTT.

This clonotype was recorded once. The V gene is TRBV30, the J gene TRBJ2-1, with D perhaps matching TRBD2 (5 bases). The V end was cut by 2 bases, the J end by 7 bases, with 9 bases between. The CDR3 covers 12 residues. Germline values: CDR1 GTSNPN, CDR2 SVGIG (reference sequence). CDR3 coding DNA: TGTGCCTGGAGTTGGAGAGGGAATGAGCAGTTCTTC. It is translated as CAWSWRGNEQFF.